This is a list of T cell receptor beta chains from one sample in a study of shared clonotypes between healthy human individuals. Sequencing was performed with immunoSEQ multiplex PCR; in TCRdb, only in-frame clones are kept and a portion is missing. Among a few million clones listed, 80% to 95% were seen once. Source material: naive CD8+ T cells from PBMCs. The receptors derive from a man younger than 30 in good health. Some clones in this sample may be carry-over from other donors' samples. Both conserved end residues are trimmed from each CDR3. The order of the fields is clone size, V gene, J gene, CDR3 protein. Clone size, where shown, is once, few, many, or a class for clones that have expanded.

clone size: .; V gene: TRBV2; J gene: TRBJ2-7; CDR3 protein: ATGGDPVQEQY
clone size: .; V gene: TRBV27; J gene: TRBJ2-3; CDR3 protein: ASSPGDYTDTQY
clone size: .; V gene: TRBV19; J gene: TRBJ2-1; CDR3 protein: ASSITTGHEQF
clone size: .; V gene: TRBV7-2; J gene: TRBJ2-5; CDR3 protein: ASSLALGGPLETQY
clone size: once; V gene: TRBV27; J gene: TRBJ1-1; CDR3 protein: ASSPRRGIVDTEAF
clone size: .; V gene: TRBV5-1; J gene: TRBJ2-3; CDR3 protein: ASSNFQASTDTQY
clone size: .; V gene: TRBV9; J gene: TRBJ2-1; CDR3 protein: ASSAGGGTYNEQF
clone size: once; V gene: TRBV28; J gene: TRBJ1-5; CDR3 protein: ASRYTGGNQPQH
clone size: .; V gene: TRBV5-1; J gene: TRBJ2-7; CDR3 protein: ASSLAAKWSGPPYEQY
clone size: .; V gene: TRBV7-8; J gene: TRBJ1-1; CDR3 protein: ASSLPPQSWGTEAF
clone size: .; V gene: TRBV29-1; J gene: TRBJ2-1; CDR3 protein: SVRGYEQF
clone size: .; V gene: TRBV27; J gene: TRBJ2-3; CDR3 protein: ASSLRGRASLADTQY
clone size: .; V gene: TRBV28; J gene: TRBJ2-7; CDR3 protein: ASSYILGTGEQY
clone size: .; V gene: TRBV2; J gene: TRBJ1-4; CDR3 protein: ASSEWTGVEKLF
clone size: .; V gene: TRBV6-6; J gene: TRBJ1-1; CDR3 protein: ASSYSSPRLNTEAF
clone size: .; V gene: TRBV5-4; J gene: TRBJ2-5; CDR3 protein: ASSLVGLAGGGVQETQY
clone size: .; V gene: TRBV15; J gene: TRBJ1-5; CDR3 protein: ATGDRVGQPQH
clone size: .; V gene: TRBV30; J gene: TRBJ1-1; CDR3 protein: AWSGVMNTEAF
clone size: .; V gene: TRBV6-5; J gene: TRBJ2-1; CDR3 protein: ASSSNTEPYNEQF
clone size: few; V gene: TRBV4-1; J gene: TRBJ1-2; CDR3 protein: ASSQDARSQGWSYT
clone size: .; V gene: TRBV4-1; J gene: TRBJ1-2; CDR3 protein: ASSQEWAIDGYT
clone size: .; V gene: TRBV5-1; J gene: TRBJ1-1; CDR3 protein: ASSSHRAGPNTEAF
clone size: .; V gene: TRBV9; J gene: TRBJ2-1; CDR3 protein: ASSVGRQGAYNEQF
clone size: .; V gene: TRBV11-2; J gene: TRBJ2-7; CDR3 protein: ASSLEGRLWGEQY
clone size: .; V gene: TRBV5-6; J gene: TRBJ2-7; CDR3 protein: ASSAARTSGPGEQY
clone size: .; V gene: TRBV6-4; J gene: TRBJ1-5; CDR3 protein: ASSATINQPQH
clone size: .; V gene: TRBV11-2; J gene: TRBJ2-2; CDR3 protein: ASTAPAGELF
clone size: .; V gene: TRBV30; J gene: TRBJ1-2; CDR3 protein: ACPGSRGYT
clone size: .; V gene: TRBV28; J gene: TRBJ2-3; CDR3 protein: ASTAPGGTQY
clone size: .; V gene: TRBV7-8; J gene: TRBJ1-5; CDR3 protein: ASSLSANQPQH
clone size: once; V gene: TRBV19; J gene: TRBJ2-5; CDR3 protein: ASGNWPVAETQY
clone size: once; V gene: TRBV6-5; J gene: TRBJ1-1; CDR3 protein: ASSYYRILNTEAF
clone size: .; V gene: TRBV11-2; J gene: TRBJ2-1; CDR3 protein: ASSLEPGTSYNEQF
clone size: .; V gene: TRBV9; J gene: TRBJ2-7; CDR3 protein: ASSSGASYEQY
clone size: .; V gene: TRBV7-2; J gene: TRBJ2-1; CDR3 protein: ASSSPVAGPSYNEQF
clone size: .; V gene: TRBV9; J gene: TRBJ2-3; CDR3 protein: ASSEGLTSTDTQY
clone size: .; V gene: TRBV27; J gene: TRBJ1-5; CDR3 protein: ASSPWGGQPQH
clone size: .; V gene: TRBV15; J gene: TRBJ2-3; CDR3 protein: ATSSRDSYRDTQY
clone size: .; V gene: TRBV19; J gene: TRBJ2-1; CDR3 protein: ASSTSSGAYNEQF
clone size: .; V gene: TRBV11-2; J gene: TRBJ2-2; CDR3 protein: ASSLEGTGELF
clone size: .; V gene: TRBV7-9; J gene: TRBJ2-2; CDR3 protein: ASSLGTGTGELF
clone size: once; V gene: TRBV10-3; J gene: TRBJ2-7; CDR3 protein: AISESTLYEQY
clone size: .; V gene: TRBV28; J gene: TRBJ2-7; CDR3 protein: ASSLTGSSYEQY
clone size: .; V gene: TRBV28; J gene: TRBJ2-1; CDR3 protein: ASSLYRGSSYNEQF
clone size: .; V gene: TRBV9; J gene: TRBJ1-2; CDR3 protein: ASSVALGDYGYT
clone size: once; V gene: TRBV7-9; J gene: TRBJ1-2; CDR3 protein: ASSFQGRGYT
clone size: .; V gene: TRBV14; J gene: TRBJ2-2; CDR3 protein: ASSLWGGNTGELF
clone size: .; V gene: TRBV7-8; J gene: TRBJ2-5; CDR3 protein: ASSPIWPGERQETQY
clone size: .; V gene: TRBV7-9; J gene: TRBJ2-1; CDR3 protein: ASSLVYVSYNEQF
clone size: .; V gene: TRBV7-9; J gene: TRBJ2-7; CDR3 protein: ASSSPKTGGSYEQY
clone size: .; V gene: TRBV7-9; J gene: TRBJ2-7; CDR3 protein: ASSLGGTSYEQY
clone size: .; V gene: TRBV6-5; J gene: TRBJ2-5; CDR3 protein: ASRNRDRQETQY
clone size: once; V gene: TRBV6-5; J gene: TRBJ1-2; CDR3 protein: ASSSAPGRVDYGYT
clone size: .; V gene: TRBV6-1; J gene: TRBJ2-7; CDR3 protein: ASSEDRVYEQY